This T cell receptor beta chain was sequenced for a study of identical twins. This clonotype was seen more than once but under ten times. TCRdb re-analysed the 5' RACE reads in MiXCR, keeping a single row per CDR3 protein. The sample consists of about 810,000 distinct CDR3 sequences, 12% of them appearing once. V was pared by 4 bases and J by 5 bases, with 15 bases between. The CDR3 has 15 residues. These data also formed part of another study, on yellow fever vaccine responses in identical twins.

The receptor's source is a woman aged 18 to 35 in good health. The sample consisted of PBMCs. The chain uses TRBV12-3 or TRBV12-4 and TRBJ1-5; a weak D match, TRBD1 (6 bases). The CDR3 loop reads CASSSQGGADQPQHF. For the CDR3, the DNA is TGTGCCAGCAGTTCCCAAGGGGGGGCTGATCAGCCCCAGCATTTT.